This is a list of T cell receptor beta chains from one sample in a study of shared clonotypes between healthy human individuals. Repertoires were generated with immunoSEQ multiplex PCR, while TCRdb's copy carries only in-frame clones and drops some. The sample shows about 1 million clones, approximately 76% of them seen only once. The sample consisted of memory CD4+ T cells sorted from blood. The receptors shown here come from a young man in good health. CDR3s include the opening cysteine and the closing phenylalanine or tryptophan. Each record gives: clone size, CDR3 length, J gene, V gene, D gene, CDR3 DNA, CDR3 protein. A D gene is named only where the DNA matches it firmly. Size values are once, few and many counts, or a class for expanded clones, and some rows have none.

NA | 13 | TRBJ1-2 | TRBV5-6 | NA | TGTGCCAGCAGCCCGCCAAAGGGCTATGGCTACACCTTC | CASSPPKGYGYTF
once | 14 | TRBJ1-1 | TRBV30 | NA | TGTGCCTGGAGTAGAAGGGCCGGGAACACTGAAGCTTTCTTT | CAWSRRAGNTEAFF
NA | 16 | TRBJ2-2 | TRBV27 | TRBD1 | TGTGCCAGCAGTCTCCCGGGACAGGCCCGGCCCGGGGAGCTGTTTTTT | CASSLPGQARPGELFF
NA | 14 | TRBJ2-1 | TRBV7-8 | TRBD2 | TGTGCCAGCAGCCCCTTAGCGGGAACAAATGAGCAGTTCTTC | CASSPLAGTNEQFF
NA | 14 | TRBJ1-2 | TRBV27 | NA | TGTGCCAGCAGTTTAGCGGGTGGGGGCTATGGCTACACCTTC | CASSLAGGGYGYTF
NA | 15 | TRBJ2-7 | TRBV7-2 | TRBD1 | TGTGCCAGCAGCAGCACCGGGACAGGGATCTACGAGCAGTACTTC | CASSSTGTGIYEQYF
NA | 16 | TRBJ2-1 | TRBV7-9 | NA | TGTGCCAGCAGCCGACAGACGTCGGAGTCCTACAATGAGCAGTTCTTC | CASSRQTSESYNEQFF
NA | 12 | TRBJ2-7 | TRBV10-3 | TRBD1 | TGTGCCATCAGTTGGGACAGAATTGAGCAGTACTTC | CAISWDRIEQYF
NA | 13 | TRBJ2-7 | TRBV18 | TRBD1 | TGTGCCAGCTCAGCGGGACAGGCTTACGAGCAGTACTTC | CASSAGQAYEQYF
NA | 15 | TRBJ2-1 | TRBV6-5 | TRBD2 | TGTGCCAGCAGCCTTAGCGGGGGGAGACTCAATGAGCAGTTCTTC | CASSLSGGRLNEQFF
NA | 13 | TRBJ2-7 | TRBV7-8 | TRBD2 | TGTGCCAGCCGTCAGCGGGAGTTTGACGAGCAGTACTTC | CASRQREFDEQYF
NA | 15 | TRBJ2-1 | TRBV5-4 | TRBD1 | TGTGCCAGCAGCTTCGACAGGGGGCCCTACAATGAGCAGTTCTTC | CASSFDRGPYNEQFF
few | 15 | TRBJ1-2 | TRBV5-1 | NA | TGCGCCAGCAGCTTGTCAGGAGATCCTAACTATGGCTACACCTTC | CASSLSGDPNYGYTF
NA | 13 | TRBJ2-3 | TRBV6-5 | NA | TGTGCCGTCCGGGGGACGGGCTCAGATACGCAGTATTTT | CAVRGTGSDTQYF
NA | 13 | TRBJ1-1 | TRBV10-3 | NA | TGTGCCATCAGTGACCCAATTGAGGCTGAAGCTTTCTTT | CAISDPIEAEAFF
NA | 13 | TRBJ2-4 | TRBV5-6 | NA | TGTGCCAGCAGCTTGGAAGCCGGCACTTCAGGGGTATTC | CASSLEAGTSGVF
NA | 15 | TRBJ1-1 | TRBV6-6 | NA | TGTGCCAGCCGTTTGGGCACGGTGGGGGACACTGAAGCTTTCTTT | CASRLGTVGDTEAFF
NA | 13 | TRBJ2-2 | TRBV11-3 | NA | TGTGCCAGCAGCATTACAACCACCGGGGAGCTGTTTTTT | CASSITTTGELFF
NA | 12 | TRBJ1-2 | TRBV19 | NA | TGTGCCAGCGATGACAGTCGTAGGGGCTACACCTTC | CASDDSRRGYTF
NA | 16 | TRBJ1-1 | TRBV27 | NA | TGTGCCAGCAGTCCTACGGGGGGTTTCATGAACACTGAAGCTTTCTTT | CASSPTGGFMNTEAFF